This T cell receptor (beta chain) was profiled in a study of T cells after yellow fever vaccination (dated by TCRdb to about 2019). For the wider study: The SMART-Seq v4 Ultra Low Input RNA kit was used to prepare libraries from fractions with low cell numbers. To track T-cell clones before and after primary and booster YFV17D yellow fever vaccination, bulk TCR alpha and beta repertoires were sequenced longitudinally. Two healthy male donors, one aged 18 to 29 and one aged 30 to 40 years, made up the cohort. Blood was drawn at multiple timepoints before and after primary and secondary immunization, with bulk PBMC replicates and cell subsets isolated.

Beyond this particular receptor, the publication reports: The study included only a couple of donors, which limits how far the findings can be generalized. Most clones expanded after primary vaccination (roughly 96% of CD4 and approximately 90% of CD8) were re-detected after the booster, suggesting that broad memory maintenance occurred. The secondary T-cell response was found to be weaker but faster than the primary response, with a peak reached on day 5 rather than on day 15. A small share of clonotypes occurred in both CD4 and CD8 compartments, likely arising from convergent recombination. Computational filtering was needed because FACS-sorted repertoires could contain abundant contaminating clonotypes from the bulk population.

Per the publication, the treatment or condition label means: live attenuated yellow fever vaccine strain. Two biological replicates of bulk PBMCs were collected at each blood-draw timepoint. PBMCs were isolated from peripheral blood using a standard Ficoll-Paque protocol. TriZol was used to extract RNA from bulk PBMCs, CD4 and CD8 fractions, and dextramer-positive and dextramer-negative fractions. The CDR3 measures 17 amino acids from cysteine to phenylalanine. Just the 51-base CDR3 DNA is kept, in frame starting at base 1. The CDR1 and CDR2 encoded by the germline V gene are SGHTA and FQGNSA. Here V drops 5 bases and J drops 7 bases, and the junction holds 12 bases not matched to any gene. TCR cDNA was made using 5'RACE template switching, a step that added a universal primer site and unique molecular identifiers. Priming for cDNA synthesis came from both the TCR alpha and TCR beta constant segments. Two PCR steps were used to amplify libraries, with sample barcodes and sequencing adapters being added in the second step. Sequencing of libraries was performed on Illumina HiSeq 2500 (2x100 bp) or NovaSeq (2x150 bp). The paper's processing steps were these. MIGEC handled demultiplexing of reads and collapsing into UMI consensus sequences, while MiXCR performed V(D)J alignment. Clonotypes responding to the vaccine were identified with edgeR on replicate PBMC samples, with the criteria of FDR below 0.01 and a log2 fold change above 5 up to day 15. Bulk clonotypes were assigned CD4 or CD8 identity according to which sequenced CD4 or CD8 repertoire held them at higher abundance. TCRdb reprocessed the public reads (quality trimming at Q25 with fastp, clone calling with MiXCR) and kept in-frame beta chains. Records with the same CDR3 protein are collapsed into one entry carrying the most frequent genes and DNA. The V and J calls, along with clone size, are taken from TCRdb and not from the paper's own processing. The sample includes about 340,000 distinct CDR3 sequences, with 8.5% to 10% observed a single time. The ten largest clonotypes hold roughly 17% of the sample.

Many counts were recorded for this clonotype. Its antigen target is currently unknown. No base-level quality is on record; no much larger clone is a single base apart. The receptor's source is a man aged 18 to 29 who received the YFV17D yellow fever vaccine. The rearrangement combines TRBV7-2 with TRBJ2-1; 12 of the junction bases match TRBD2. The sequenced sample was PBMCs, obtained on the day of the first yellow fever vaccination. The DNA reads as follows: TGTGCCAGCAGCCCTATGGCTAGCGGGGGGGCCAGGAATGAGCAGTTCTTC. This yields the protein CASSPMASGGARNEQFF.